This TCR beta chain comes out of a study of T cells in Graves' hyperthyroidism and ophthalmopathy. This clonotype was detected many times. The antigen is not known. The hyperthyroidism was newly diagnosed and had lasted under 2 months; the patients were aged 18 to 65. General study findings and limits: Most thyroid clonotypes expanded above 0.001 were also detected in blood.

RNA transcripts gave rise to amplified TCR beta CDR3 regions. Initially, a first-round RT-PCR of the TCR CDR3 employed the HTBI primer set. MiXCR was run by TCRdb on the multiplex PCR reads, yielding one entry per CDR3 protein. The data contain 650,000 to 850,000 distinct CDR3 sequences, around 20% of them singletons. The ends were cut back, 6 bases at V and 6 bases at J, with 12 bases in the middle. This CDR3 region has 13 residues. Germline V gives CDR1 ENHRY, CDR2 SYGVKD. What was sequenced was blood. The clonotype originates from a woman aged 45-65 years with Graves' hyperthyroidism that later progressed to Graves' ophthalmopathy. The V gene is TRBV10-3, the J gene TRBJ1-3; possible D gene TRBD1, 6 bases. The CDR3 protein is CAIRTGRENTIYF. The CDR3 nucleotides are TGTGCCATCAGAACAGGGCGGGAAAACACCATATATTTT.